The 15 T cell receptor beta chains listed next were all sequenced from one sample in a study of graft-versus-host responses after intestinal transplantation (dated by TCRdb to the early 2020s). In the paper's terms, the time point label means: cells obtained before transplantation from donor or recipient. To prepare the library, the immunoSEQ multiplex PCR assay was applied. Held by TCRdb, this immuneACCESS table contains in-frame sequences only and omits some clones. Under half of the omission traces to an unresolved V gene where checked; the cause of the rest is unknown. A total of tens of thousands of clones appear in this sample, just under 95% of them only once. The top ten clonotypes cover roughly 0.31% of the sample. Antigens for these TCRs are unknown. The source material was unstimulated CD4+ T cells sorted from spleen or lymph node cells, sampled before intestinal transplant. Receptors were obtained from a human donor who received an intestinal transplant.

The V and J genes are TRBV28 and TRBJ2-7; D is unclear. CDR3 size: 16 residues. V lost 2 bases and J 3 bases, leaving 17 bases between the germline ends. CDR1 is MDHEN and CDR2 is SYDVKM in the germline V gene. CDR3 sequence: CASSLRSLTERYEQYF. The DNA for the CDR3 is TGTGCCAGCAGTTTACGTAGCTTGACGGAACGCTACGAGCAGTACTTC.

This sequence joins TRBV14 and TRBJ1-1; 10 nucleotides align to TRBD1. Germline CDR1 SGHDN, CDR2 FVKESK. The CDR3 covers 13 residues. The V segment lost 9 bases and the J segment 1 base; nucleotides outside the gene matches: 2. The CDR3 DNA sequence: TGTGCCAGGACAGGGGGCAAGAACACTGAAGCTTTCTTT. Translating gives CARTGGKNTEAFF.

The V call is TRBV7-9, the J call TRBJ2-1, with D hard to call. The CDR3 has 12 residues. Germline V gene sequence: CDR1 SEHNR, CDR2 FQNEAQ (reference sequence). Trimming shortened V by 0 bases and J by 13 bases, and 10 bases separated the two germline ends. CDR3 nucleotides: TGTGCCAGCAGCTTAGCCCAGTACGGTCAGTTCTTC. Amino acids: CASSLAQYGQFF.

The rearrangement links TRBV19 to TRBJ1-1; D uncertain. CDR3 length: 12 residues. From germline, CDR1 is LNHDA and CDR2 SQIVND (reference sequence). Trimming left V 5 bases short and J 1 base short, with 5 bases between. In DNA, the CDR3 is TGTGCCAGTAGTGGGCGGAACACTGAAGCTTTCTTT. Its translation: CASSGRNTEAFF.

The CDR3 protein is CASSVGGQGQPQHF. CDR3 coding DNA: TGTGCCAGCAGTGTAGGGGGGCAAGGTCAGCCCCAGCATTTT. The chain carries TRBV2 and TRBJ1-5; D might be TRBD1 (6 bases). Trimming took 4 bases from V and 6 from J, leaving 13 bases between them. CDR3 length: 14 amino acids. Germline V gene lookup returns CDR1 SNHLY and CDR2 FYNNEI.

The V call is TRBV4-1, the J call TRBJ2-7; a possible D gene is TRBD2 (6 bases). Trimming took off 4 bases at V and 3 bases at J, with 10 bases between the two ends. The CDR3 contains 13 residues. CDR1 is MGHRA, CDR2 YSYEKL, per germline. CDR3: CASSLRENYEQYF. In nucleotides, the CDR3 is TGCGCCAGCAGCCTCCGGGAGAACTACGAGCAGTACTTC.

The V and J genes are TRBV19 and TRBJ1-3; the D gene is possibly TRBD1 (6 bases). Germline V gives CDR1 LNHDA, CDR2 SQIVND (reference sequence). V was clipped by 4 bases and J by 4 bases, with 11 bases between them. The CDR3 consists of 14 residues. CDR3 DNA sequence: TGTGCCAGTAGTACTACAGGGCCCGGAAACACCATATATTTT. Translating gives CASSTTGPGNTIYF.

The rearrangement links TRBV6-5 to TRBJ1-2, with TRBD1 as a possible D gene (5 bases). V was trimmed by 2 bases and J by 8 bases, leaving 12 bases between them. CDR1 MNHEY and CDR2 SVGAGI come from the germline V gene. CDR3 length: 13 amino acids. The CDR3 region is CASSYTGERGYTF. DNA for the CDR3: TGTGCCAGCAGTTACACGGGGGAAAGAGGCTACACCTTC.

The V gene is TRBV11-2, the J gene TRBJ2-3, with D perhaps matching TRBD1 (6 bases). This CDR3 has 14 amino acids. V lost 5 bases, J lost 5 bases, and 14 bases lay in between. Germline V gene lookup returns CDR1 SGHAT and CDR2 FQNNGV. The CDR3 DNA sequence: TGTGCCAGCAGCCCTTGGGGGCGCGAAGATACGCAGTATTTT. This sequence encodes CASSPWGREDTQYF.

In its sample, this clone was seen once. The chain couples TRBV6-6 to TRBJ1-2, with TRBD1 as a possible D gene (6 bases). The CDR3 length is 15 residues. The germline V gene encodes CDR1 MNHNY and CDR2 SVGAGI (reference sequence). The V and J ends lost 3 bases and 5 bases respectively, with 16 bases between them. This CDR3 is CASSYDRSPWYGYTF. CDR3 coding DNA: TGTGCCAGCAGTTATGACAGGTCACCTTGGTATGGCTACACCTTC.

In this sample, this clone turned up a few times. The chain is built from TRBV5-1 and TRBJ2-2; D possibly corresponds to TRBD2 (9 bases). The CDR3 extends over 16 amino acids. Trimming stripped 5 bases from V and 5 bases from J, with 19 bases between. CDR1 is SGHRS and CDR2 is YFSETQ in the germline V gene. CDR3 region: CASRRDRTSETGELFF. DNA for the CDR3: TGCGCCAGCAGACGGGACAGGACTAGCGAGACCGGGGAGCTGTTTTTT.

V gene TRBV27 combines with J gene TRBJ1-6; D might be TRBD1 (5 bases). This CDR3 contains 15 residues. The germline V gene encodes CDR1 MNHEY and CDR2 SMNVEV (reference sequence). Trimming cost V 3 bases and J 7 bases, with 13 bases left between them. CDR3 nucleotide sequence: TGTGCCAGCAGTTTTATCCAGGGAATAAATTCACCCCTCCACTTT. As protein: CASSFIQGINSPLHF.

The chain couples TRBV11-2 to TRBJ1-1; no clear D gene. Germline-derived CDR1 and CDR2 are SGHAT and FQNNGV. V was trimmed by 0 bases and J by 5 bases, leaving 10 bases between them. The CDR3 is 14 amino acids. CDR3 bases: TGTGCCAGCAGCTTAGAGCTTCCGAGGACTGAAGCTTTCTTT. Encoded protein: CASSLELPRTEAFF.

The V gene is TRBV7-9, the J gene TRBJ1-5, with 7 bases that match TRBD1. This CDR3 comprises 19 residues. V lost 1 base and J lost 0; bases outside the gene matches: 12. Per germline, CDR1 SEHNR and CDR2 FQNEAQ (reference sequence). The CDR3 region is CASSLDPGGQTSSNQPQHF. In DNA, the CDR3 is TGTGCCAGCAGCTTAGACCCCGGGGGACAGACCTCTAGCAATCAGCCCCAGCATTTT.

This chain uses TRBV5-6 with TRBJ2-3, with D unclear. Deletions cut 4 bases from V and 8 bases from J, with 11 bases between. This CDR3 is 12 amino acids long. Germline values: CDR1 SGHDT, CDR2 YYEEEE. The DNA of the CDR3 is TGTGCCAGCAGCACCCCCCCAGGTACGCAGTATTTT. Amino acids: CASSTPPGTQYF.